The TCR beta chain described here comes from a study of OX40 agonist ivuxolimab in advanced cancers. In the study overall: Ivuxolimab, which targeted the costimulatory receptor OX40 (CD134), was an agonistic, fully human IgG2 monoclonal antibody. In the dose-escalation cohort, approximately 82% of patients were male, and the mean age was 60 years with a range of about 20 to 90. Partial responses occurred in three dose-escalation patients, of whom one had hepatocellular carcinoma and two had cutaneous melanoma. Intravenous ivuxolimab was administered to patients every 2 weeks at six dose levels: 0.01, 0.1, 0.3, 1.5, 3 and 10 mg/kg. Peripheral TCRbeta sequencing aimed to test whether ivuxolimab altered TCR sequence diversity and caused clonal T-cell expansion. The paper describes the monotherapy dose-escalation part (N of about 57 patients) of the phase I trial of ivuxolimab. Of the roughly 54 patients in dose escalation, some 19 had hepatocellular carcinoma, approximately 15 had melanoma, 9 had renal cell carcinoma and 9 had head and neck cancer. Patients were allowed to have had prior anti-PD-1, anti-PD-L1 or anti-CTLA-4 therapy, and 30% to 40% of the dose-escalation patients had been treated with checkpoint inhibitors. What the work shows at the level of the full study, not this receptor alone: Antigen specificity was not determined for the clonally expanded peripheral T cells. At doses from 0.1 to 3.0 mg/kg, clonal expansion was seen in both CD4+ and CD8+ blood T cells between baseline and week 6. Low levels of normalized T-cell clonal expansion were also shown by some nonresponding patients. After ivuxolimab, CD8+ T cells had more expanded clones than CD4+ T cells on average. In the 0.1-3.0 mg/kg groups, partial responders had among the lowest normalized peripheral clonal expansion, particularly in CD8+ T cells.

To sequence the TCRbeta CDR3 region, genomic DNA was isolated from the sorted cells. The immunoSEQ Assay was used for sequencing of TCRbeta CDR3 regions. TCRdb mirrors the immuneACCESS table, restricted to in-frame sequences. Some clones are absent from its copies; in checked studies, under half trace to an unresolved V gene, and the reason for the others is unknown. Recorded for this sample are tens of thousands of clones; roughly nine tenths of them occurred a single time. Of the sample, about an eighth falls within the top ten clones. The trial excluded patients who had a history of autoimmune disease or were on systemic immunosuppression. Peripheral blood for TCR sequencing was collected from all dose cohorts at baseline, on cycle 4 day 1, and on cycle 7 day 1. Samples were obtained from an open-label, multicenter, first-in-human phase I dose-escalation trial of ivuxolimab. Adults with locally advanced or metastatic head and neck squamous cell, hepatocellular, melanoma or renal cell carcinoma were enrolled in the trial. Before TCR sequencing, CD4+ T cells and CD8+ T cells were sorted from peripheral blood as separate populations.

As concerns this clone: Its recognized antigen is unknown. No clone much larger than this one lies a single base away; base qualities are absent.

The material was CD4+ or CD8+ T cells sorted from blood, obtained in a trial of the OX40 agonist ivuxolimab. The receptor was isolated from an adult with an advanced solid tumor such as melanoma, head and neck, liver or kidney cancer.

The nucleotide sequence reads TGTGCCAGCAGCTGGTCAACGGGGAACACTGAAGCTTTCTTT. Translated, it gives CASSWSTGNTEAFF. The chain uses TRBV7-8 and TRBJ1-1; confidence is insufficient to name the D gene. Reading the germline V gene gives CDR1 SGHVS and CDR2 FQNEAQ. V is reduced by 4 bases and J by 1 base, leaving a spacing of 10 bases between them. Its CDR3 holds 14 amino acids, cysteine through phenylalanine. Only the CDR3 part of the read is kept: 42 bases, read in frame from the first base.